This entry concerns a single T cell receptor (beta chain). What it binds is not known. Trimming removed 6 bases at V and 4 bases at J, with 15 bases between. The CDR3 is 14 amino acids. Germline V gene lookup returns CDR1 MDHEN and CDR2 SYDVKM. As for time point: blood 2 weeks post-SBRT. The treatment was: 15 Gy SBRT to primary tumor, nephrectomy 4 weeks later. The patient's renal cell carcinoma had clear cell pathology. The method was immunoSEQ multiplex PCR; TCRdb's version includes in-frame clones alone and lacks a portion of them. Here the sample spans some 120,000 clones, about 81% being singletons. The data belong to a study of radiation and T cells in renal cell carcinoma. Study observations and caveats: In blood, top tumor clones expanded by 2 weeks, shrinking by 4.

The rearrangement uses TRBV28 and TRBJ2-5; D is unresolved. Sample: blood, taken from a patient whose treatment included radiotherapy and nephrectomy. This TCR came from a woman between 55 and 75 years old with renal cell carcinoma. CDR3 bases: TGTGCCAGCAGCGTTCTTTCATCGGGAGAGACCCAGTACTTC. It specifies CASSVLSSGETQYF.